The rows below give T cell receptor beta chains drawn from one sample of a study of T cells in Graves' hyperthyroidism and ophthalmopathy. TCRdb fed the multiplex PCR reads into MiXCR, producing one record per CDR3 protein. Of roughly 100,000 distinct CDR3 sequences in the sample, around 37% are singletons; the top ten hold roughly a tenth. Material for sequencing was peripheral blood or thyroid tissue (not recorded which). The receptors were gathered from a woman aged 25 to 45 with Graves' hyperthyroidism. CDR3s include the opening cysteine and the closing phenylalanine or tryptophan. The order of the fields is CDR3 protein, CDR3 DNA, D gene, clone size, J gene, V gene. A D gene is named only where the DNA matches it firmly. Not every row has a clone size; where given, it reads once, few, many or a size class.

cdr3_aa: CASSLTGTGEYEQYF
cdr3_nt: TGTGCCAGCAGCTTGACCGGGACAGGGGAATACGAGCAGTACTTC
d_call: TRBD1
clone_size: many
j_call: TRBJ2-7
v_call: TRBV13

cdr3_aa: CASSQLGTGGVSGEAFF
cdr3_nt: TGTGCCAGCAGCCAATTGGGGACAGGGGGGGTGAGTGGTGAAGCTTTCTTT
d_call: TRBD1
clone_size: many
j_call: TRBJ1-1
v_call: TRBV7-9

cdr3_aa: CASSQEPGEWVNYGYTF
cdr3_nt: TGCGCCAGCAGCCAAGAACCAGGGGAATGGGTTAACTATGGCTACACCTTC
d_call: .
clone_size: many
j_call: TRBJ1-2
v_call: TRBV4-1

cdr3_aa: CASSYSRDSEAFF
cdr3_nt: TGTGCCAGCAGTTACTCGAGGGACAGTGAAGCTTTCTTT
d_call: TRBD1
clone_size: many
j_call: TRBJ1-1
v_call: TRBV6-6

cdr3_aa: CASSPQGAVETQYF
cdr3_nt: TGTGCCAGCAGCCCCCAAGGAGCGGTAGAGACCCAGTACTTC
d_call: .
clone_size: many
j_call: TRBJ2-5
v_call: TRBV7-9

cdr3_aa: CASRSNSYEQFF
cdr3_nt: TGTGCCAGTAGGTCGAACTCTTATGAGCAGTTCTTC
d_call: .
clone_size: few
j_call: TRBJ2-1
v_call: TRBV19

cdr3_aa: CASSTGTGAQETQYF
cdr3_nt: TGCGCCAGCAGCACGGGGACAGGGGCCCAAGAGACCCAGTACTTC
d_call: TRBD1
clone_size: .
j_call: TRBJ2-5
v_call: TRBV9

cdr3_aa: CASSPAGRMGEHYF
cdr3_nt: TGTGCCAGCAGCCCAGCCGGGCGGATGGGGGAGCACTACTTC
d_call: .
clone_size: .
j_call: TRBJ2-7
v_call: TRBV7-2

cdr3_aa: CASSLADHTEAFF
cdr3_nt: TGTGCCAGCAGCTTGGCCGACCACACTGAAGCTTTCTTT
d_call: .
clone_size: many
j_call: TRBJ1-1
v_call: TRBV5-6

cdr3_aa: CASSPEAAGELFF
cdr3_nt: TGTGCCAGCAGTCCCGAGGCGGCCGGGGAGCTGTTTTTT
d_call: .
clone_size: medium-sized
j_call: TRBJ2-2
v_call: TRBV6-5

cdr3_aa: CASSTTGPAKTQYF
cdr3_nt: TGTGCCAGCAGCACGACAGGGCCTGCAAAGACCCAGTACTTC
d_call: TRBD1
clone_size: .
j_call: TRBJ2-5
v_call: TRBV7-8

cdr3_aa: CASSPGWSTNEKLFF
cdr3_nt: TGTGCCAGCAGTCCCGGTTGGTCAACTAATGAAAAACTGTTTTTT
d_call: .
clone_size: many
j_call: TRBJ1-4
v_call: TRBV7-8

cdr3_aa: CASSRDRVSITFF
cdr3_nt: TGTGCCAGCAGTCGAGACAGGGTGTCTATCACTTTCTTT
d_call: TRBD1
clone_size: many
j_call: TRBJ1-1
v_call: TRBV28

cdr3_aa: CSAPGLAGEQYF
cdr3_nt: TGCAGTGCCCCGGGACTAGCGGGTGAGCAGTACTTC
d_call: TRBD2
clone_size: once
j_call: TRBJ2-7
v_call: TRBV20-1

cdr3_aa: CACTITASSGNTMYF
cdr3_nt: TGTGCCTGCACCATTACGGCGAGCAGTGGAAACACCATGTATTTT
d_call: .
clone_size: .
j_call: TRBJ1-3
v_call: TRBV7-8

cdr3_aa: CASSLDGTLMQPQHF
cdr3_nt: TGTGCCAGCAGCTTAGACGGGACACTGATGCAGCCCCAGCATTTT
d_call: .
clone_size: many
j_call: TRBJ1-5
v_call: TRBV7-8

cdr3_aa: CASSSQGDEAFFGRGVETQYF
cdr3_nt: .
d_call: .
clone_size: .
j_call: TRBJ2-5
v_call: TRBV5-4

cdr3_aa: CASSGSNTEAFF
cdr3_nt: TGTGCCAGCAGCGGCTCCAACACTGAAGCTTTCTTT
d_call: .
clone_size: medium-sized
j_call: TRBJ1-1
v_call: TRBV9

cdr3_aa: CAIKGTGPYVEQYF
cdr3_nt: TGTGCCATCAAGGGAACAGGACCCTACGTGGAGCAGTACTTC
d_call: .
clone_size: .
j_call: TRBJ2-7
v_call: TRBV10-3

cdr3_aa: CASSSTAPQPQHF
cdr3_nt: TGTGCCAGCTCATCGACAGCACCACAGCCCCAGCATTTT
d_call: .
clone_size: few
j_call: TRBJ1-5
v_call: TRBV18

cdr3_aa: CSARVWGLAGEEQYF
cdr3_nt: TGCAGTGCTAGAGTTTGGGGACTAGCGGGAGAAGAGCAGTACTTC
d_call: TRBD2
clone_size: once
j_call: TRBJ2-7
v_call: TRBV20-1

cdr3_aa: CASSPPGNTEAFF
cdr3_nt: TGTGCCAGCAGCCCCCCCGGTAACACTGAAGCTTTCTTT
d_call: .
clone_size: many
j_call: TRBJ1-1
v_call: TRBV5-6

cdr3_aa: CASSGGITNTEAFF
cdr3_nt: TGTGCCAGCAGCGGAGGGATTACGAACACTGAAGCTTTCTTT
d_call: .
clone_size: many
j_call: TRBJ1-1
v_call: TRBV5-6

cdr3_aa: CNAPEGREQPQHF
cdr3_nt: TGCAACGCCCCGGAGGGCAGGGAACAGCCCCAGCATTTT
d_call: .
clone_size: many
j_call: TRBJ1-5
v_call: TRBV20-1

cdr3_aa: CAIQGVDTEAFF
cdr3_nt: TGCGCCATCCAGGGAGTAGACACTGAAGCTTTCTTT
d_call: .
clone_size: once
j_call: TRBJ1-1
v_call: TRBV10-2

cdr3_aa: CASSLLDLGDTQYF
cdr3_nt: TGTGCCAGCAGCCTACTAGATCTCGGGGATACGCAGTATTTT
d_call: .
clone_size: many
j_call: TRBJ2-3
v_call: TRBV14

cdr3_aa: CASSLRTGTYEQYF
cdr3_nt: TGTGCCAGCAGTTTAAGGACAGGCACCTACGAGCAGTACTTC
d_call: TRBD1
clone_size: many
j_call: TRBJ2-7
v_call: TRBV12-3/TRBV12-4

cdr3_aa: CASRPGQASDEQYF
cdr3_nt: TGCGCCAGCAGACCGGGACAGGCTTCGGACGAGCAGTACTTC
d_call: TRBD1
clone_size: many
j_call: TRBJ2-7
v_call: TRBV10-1

cdr3_aa: CASSSTGGRDGYTF
cdr3_nt: TGCGCCAGCAGCTCGACAGGGGGTCGGGATGGCTACACCTTC
d_call: TRBD1
clone_size: many
j_call: TRBJ1-2
v_call: TRBV5-1

cdr3_aa: CASSPEFRETQYF
cdr3_nt: TGTGCCAGCAGCCCAGAGTTCCGGGAGACCCAGTACTTC
d_call: .
clone_size: many
j_call: TRBJ2-5
v_call: TRBV7-9

cdr3_aa: CASSHRRSSSYNSPLHF
cdr3_nt: TGTGCCAGCAGTCATAGAAGGTCGAGCTCCTATAATTCACCCCTCCACTTT
d_call: .
clone_size: many
j_call: TRBJ1-6
v_call: TRBV7-9

cdr3_aa: CASSLASGQGFNEQYF
cdr3_nt: TGTGCCAGCAGCTTAGCCTCGGGACAGGGGTTCAACGAGCAGTACTTC
d_call: TRBD1
clone_size: many
j_call: TRBJ2-7
v_call: TRBV7-2

cdr3_aa: CSATPGLETQYF
cdr3_nt: TGCAGTGCTACGCCGGGACTAGAGACCCAGTACTTC
d_call: .
clone_size: .
j_call: TRBJ2-5
v_call: TRBV20-1

cdr3_aa: CSARLSGPTDTQYF
cdr3_nt: TGCAGTGCTAGATTAAGCGGTCCCACAGATACGCAGTATTTT
d_call: .
clone_size: few
j_call: TRBJ2-3
v_call: TRBV20-1

cdr3_aa: CSGEEQYF
cdr3_nt: TGCAGCGGGGAGGAGCAGTACTTC
d_call: .
clone_size: .
j_call: TRBJ2-7
v_call: TRBV29-1

cdr3_aa: CASSFGATATNEKLFF
cdr3_nt: TGTGCCAGCAGCTTCGGGGCTACCGCAACTAATGAAAAACTGTTTTTT
d_call: .
clone_size: .
j_call: TRBJ1-4
v_call: TRBV7-9

cdr3_aa: CASSPTGDEQYF
cdr3_nt: TGTGCCAGCAGTCCCACAGGGGACGAGCAGTACTTC
d_call: TRBD1
clone_size: once
j_call: TRBJ2-7
v_call: TRBV12-3/TRBV12-4

cdr3_aa: CASSRTGDYGYTF
cdr3_nt: TGTGCCAGCAGCCGGACAGGGGACTATGGCTACACCTTC
d_call: TRBD1
clone_size: .
j_call: TRBJ1-2
v_call: TRBV12-3/TRBV12-4

cdr3_aa: CASSPWTGYEQYF
cdr3_nt: TGTGCCAGCAGTCCCTGGACTGGATACGAGCAGTACTTC
d_call: .
clone_size: many
j_call: TRBJ2-7
v_call: TRBV7-9

cdr3_aa: CASSQGWGSPTGELFF
cdr3_nt: TGTGCCAGCAGCCAAGGATGGGGGAGTCCCACCGGGGAGCTGTTTTTT
d_call: .
clone_size: many
j_call: TRBJ2-2
v_call: TRBV7-6

cdr3_aa: CSASRQTGEIYEQYF
cdr3_nt: TGCAGTGCTTCCCGACAGACGGGAGAAATCTACGAGCAGTACTTC
d_call: .
clone_size: .
j_call: TRBJ2-7
v_call: TRBV20-1

cdr3_aa: CSAPGLAQETQYF
cdr3_nt: TGCAGTGCCCCGGGACTAGCGCAAGAGACCCAGTACTTC
d_call: TRBD2
clone_size: .
j_call: TRBJ2-5
v_call: TRBV20-1

cdr3_aa: CASSSPGTGIYEQYF
cdr3_nt: TGTGCCAGCAGCTCCCCCGGGACGGGAATCTACGAGCAGTACTTC
d_call: .
clone_size: few
j_call: TRBJ2-7
v_call: TRBV7-9

cdr3_aa: CASSPTGVLAGNTIYF
cdr3_nt: TGCGCCAGCAGCCCTACAGGGGTTCTCGCTGGAAACACCATATATTTT
d_call: TRBD1
clone_size: many
j_call: TRBJ1-3
v_call: TRBV4-1

cdr3_aa: CSAPLGLAGEEQYF
cdr3_nt: TGCAGTGCCCCCCTGGGACTAGCGGGAGAAGAGCAGTACTTC
d_call: TRBD2
clone_size: many
j_call: TRBJ2-7
v_call: TRBV20-1

cdr3_aa: CASSIDTSSYGSTDTQYF
cdr3_nt: TGTGCCAGTAGTATAGATACCTCTAGCTACGGTAGCACAGATACGCAGTATTTT
d_call: .
clone_size: many
j_call: TRBJ2-3
v_call: TRBV19

cdr3_aa: CAISGEFGREGYYTEAFF
cdr3_nt: TGTGCCATCAGTGGGGAGTTCGGCAGGGAGGGATATTACACTGAAGCTTTCTTT
d_call: .
clone_size: .
j_call: TRBJ1-1
v_call: TRBV10-3

cdr3_aa: CASSLVTGRAYEQYF
cdr3_nt: TGTGCCAGCAGCTTAGTTACAGGGCGGGCCTACGAGCAGTACTTC
d_call: .
clone_size: many
j_call: TRBJ2-7
v_call: TRBV7-2

cdr3_aa: CASSLLTGSGANVLTF
cdr3_nt: TGCGCCAGCAGCTTGTTGACGGGCTCTGGGGCCAACGTCCTGACTTTC
d_call: .
clone_size: many
j_call: TRBJ2-6
v_call: TRBV5-1

cdr3_aa: CSARSLSMAFF
cdr3_nt: TGCAGTGCTAGATCCTTGTCCATGGCTTTCTTT
d_call: .
clone_size: many
j_call: TRBJ1-1
v_call: TRBV20-1

cdr3_aa: CASRPPSNSPLHF
cdr3_nt: TGTGCCAGCAGACCTCCGAGTAATTCACCCCTCCACTTT
d_call: .
clone_size: many
j_call: TRBJ1-6
v_call: TRBV2

cdr3_aa: CASRPGHLGGTDTQYF
cdr3_nt: TGTGCCAGCAGACCCGGGCACCTTGGGGGCACAGATACGCAGTATTTT
d_call: .
clone_size: many
j_call: TRBJ2-3
v_call: TRBV12-3/TRBV12-4

cdr3_aa: CASSSQGGRSYEQYF
cdr3_nt: TGTGCCAGCAGCTCCCAGGGTGGCCGATCCTACGAGCAGTACTTC
d_call: .
clone_size: .
j_call: TRBJ2-7
v_call: TRBV13

cdr3_aa: CASSVINMNTEAFF
cdr3_nt: TGTGCCAGCAGTGTGATTAACATGAACACTGAAGCTTTCTTT
d_call: .
clone_size: many
j_call: TRBJ1-1
v_call: TRBV6-5

cdr3_aa: CASSPYDRTSGELFF
cdr3_nt: TGCGCCAGCAGCCCGTACGACCGGACTAGTGGGGAGCTGTTTTTT
d_call: TRBD2
clone_size: many
j_call: TRBJ2-2
v_call: TRBV5-1

cdr3_aa: CASSFLAGGGGYTF
cdr3_nt: .
d_call: .
clone_size: many
j_call: TRBJ1-2
v_call: TRBV28